These T cell receptor beta chains were read from a single sample in a study of T-cell memory formation after mild COVID-19. TCRdb reprocessed the 5' RACE reads via MiXCR and lists one record per CDR3 protein. Among approximately 60,000 distinct CDR3 sequences listed, 9% to 9.5% were seen once. The sample was PBMCs or a T cell subset sorted from them (not recorded which). These receptors originate from a man aged 18 to 29 who had mild COVID-19 (a few samples of this study predate the infection). Cell type and time point are not known. The CDR3 runs from the conserved cysteine through the conserved F or W. The order of the fields is D gene, CDR3 length, J gene, V gene, clone size, CDR3 protein, CDR3 DNA. D genes are given only for firm matches. Size values are once, few and many counts, or a class for expanded clones, and some rows have none.

>NA|15|TRBJ1-5|TRBV20-1|NA
CSAPTRGSTNQPQHF
TGCAGTGCCCCGACGAGAGGGTCTACCAATCAGCCCCAGCATTTT
>NA|13|TRBJ2-1|TRBV7-3|few
CASSRYVYNEQFF
TGTGCCAGCAGCCGATACGTATACAATGAGCAGTTCTTC
>TRBD1|16|TRBJ2-5|TRBV7-9|NA
CASSAALGTGPQTQYF
TGTGCCAGCAGCGCAGCACTCGGGACAGGCCCGCAGACCCAGTACTTC
>TRBD2|16|TRBJ2-1|TRBV11-2|NA
CASSDLGGVSYNEQFF
TGTGCCAGCAGCGACCTTGGGGGGGTGTCCTACAATGAGCAGTTCTTC
>TRBD2|17|TRBJ2-1|TRBV11-3|few
CASSLDRASGGYNEQFF
TGTGCCAGCAGCTTAGATCGGGCTAGCGGGGGCTACAATGAGCAGTTCTTC
>TRBD2|15|TRBJ2-3|TRBV13|few
CASRAERDDTDTQYF
TGTGCCAGCAGGGCCGAGCGGGACGATACAGATACGCAGTATTTT
>TRBD1|16|TRBJ1-4|TRBV5-1|few
CASRGQGATTNEKLFF
TGCGCCAGCAGGGGACAGGGGGCGACAACTAATGAAAAACTGTTTTTT
>NA|13|TRBJ2-2|TRBV19|NA
CASRTENTGELFF
TGTGCCAGTAGGACGGAGAACACCGGGGAGCTGTTTTTT
>TRBD2|16|TRBJ2-3|TRBV10-3|many
CAISEPAGGNTDTQYF
TGTGCCATCAGTGAACCAGCGGGGGGAAACACAGATACGCAGTATTTT
>NA|15|TRBJ2-1|TRBV5-1|many
CASSPGRTSYNEQFF
TGCGCCAGCAGCCCCGGTCGGACCTCCTACAATGAGCAGTTCTTC
>NA|14|TRBJ2-5|TRBV2|few
CASRRGPASGAQYF
TGTGCCAGCAGGAGGGGACCGGCGAGTGGGGCCCAGTACTTC
>NA|13|TRBJ2-2|TRBV2|few
CASRILGPGELFF
TGTGCCAGCAGAATACTAGGGCCCGGGGAGCTGTTTTTT
>TRBD2|15|TRBJ2-1|TRBV30|NA
CAWSVRLAAYNEQFF
TGTGCCTGGAGTGTGAGGCTAGCGGCATACAATGAGCAGTTCTTC
>NA|12|TRBJ1-1|TRBV3-1|few
CASSQGSTEAFF
TGTGCCAGCAGCCAAGGATCCACTGAAGCTTTCTTT
>TRBD2|15|TRBJ2-7|TRBV5-6|medium-sized
CASSFLTRGEYEQYF
TGTGCCAGCAGCTTTCTCACCCGGGGGGAGTACGAGCAGTACTTC
>NA|15|TRBJ1-1|TRBV4-2|NA
CASSPMGGGETEAFF
TGTGCCAGCAGCCCTATGGGGGGAGGGGAGACTGAAGCTTTCTTT
>NA|12|TRBJ1-4|TRBV6-6|once
CASKAGEEKLFF
TGTGCCAGCAAGGCAGGGGAGGAAAAACTGTTTTTT
>TRBD1|14|TRBJ2-3|TRBV7-6|many
CASSLGQGPDTQYF
TGTGCCAGCAGCTTAGGACAGGGACCAGATACGCAGTATTTT
>TRBD1|13|TRBJ2-3|TRBV29-1|NA
CSALTGATDTQYF
TGCAGCGCCCTAACAGGGGCCACAGATACGCAGTATTTT
>NA|13|TRBJ1-6|TRBV2|NA
CASSEETDSPLHF
TGTGCCAGCAGTGAAGAGACAGATTCACCCCTCCACTTT
>TRBD1|15|TRBJ1-5|TRBV4-1|few
CASSQGTVQNQPQHF
TGCGCCAGCAGCCAGGGGACAGTTCAAAATCAGCCCCAGCATTTT
>NA|14|TRBJ1-1|TRBV4-3|few
CASSSLGGTTEAFF
TGCGCCAGCAGCTCTCTGGGGGGCACCACTGAAGCTTTCTTT
>NA|13|TRBJ1-1|TRBV7-2|many
CASSSIRDTEAFF
TGTGCCAGCAGTTCTATCAGGGATACTGAAGCTTTCTTT
>NA|15|TRBJ2-3|TRBV25-1|few
CASSESRGATDTQYF
TGTGCCAGCAGTGAATCGAGGGGGGCCACAGATACGCAGTATTTT
>NA|13|TRBJ2-7|TRBV5-1|many
CASSLTGIHEQYF
TGCGCCAGCAGCCTAACAGGGATCCACGAGCAGTACTTC
>TRBD1|12|TRBJ2-3|TRBV29-1|few
CSAGQGTDTQYF
TGCAGCGCCGGACAGGGCACAGATACGCAGTATTTT
>NA|14|TRBJ2-3|TRBV5-1|many
CASRPEPEPDTQYF
TGCGCCAGCAGGCCCGAACCCGAGCCAGATACGCAGTATTTT
>NA|12|TRBJ2-6|TRBV20-1|few
CSAEGGANVLTF
TGCAGTGCGGAGGGTGGGGCCAACGTCCTGACTTTC
>NA|16|TRBJ2-3|TRBV11-2|NA
CASSFPGGWGTDTQYF
TGTGCCAGCAGCTTCCCGGGGGGCTGGGGCACAGATACGCAGTATTTT
>NA|12|TRBJ2-3|TRBV5-6|NA
CASSDRRYTQYF
TGTGCCAGCAGCGATCGGAGGTATACGCAGTATTTT
>NA|13|TRBJ2-3|TRBV6-5|many
CATWGPGTDTQYF
TGTGCCACCTGGGGGCCAGGGACAGATACGCAGTATTTT
>TRBD1|13|TRBJ1-5|TRBV20-1|many
CSAVRQGDQPQHF
TGCAGTGCTGTTCGACAGGGGGATCAGCCCCAGCATTTT
>NA|16|TRBJ1-1|TRBV28|many
CASSPIMGGMNTEAFF
TGTGCCAGCAGTCCCATAATGGGGGGGATGAACACTGAAGCTTTCTTT
>NA|13|TRBJ2-1|TRBV7-7|few
CASSLDSGQRQFF
TGTGCTAGCAGCTTAGATTCGGGCCAGAGGCAGTTCTTC
>TRBD2|16|TRBJ2-3|TRBV4-2|NA
CASSPETSFPPGRQYF
TGTGCCAGCAGCCCTGAGACTAGCTTCCCCCCGGGTAGGCAGTATTTT
>NA|15|TRBJ2-2|TRBV15|few
CATSRDLRAPGELFF
TGTGCCACCAGCAGAGATTTACGGGCCCCCGGGGAGCTGTTTTTT
>NA|12|TRBJ1-2|TRBV2|few
CASSEGGYGYTF
TGTGCCAGCAGTGAGGGGGGATATGGCTACACCTTC
>NA|16|TRBJ1-1|TRBV7-2|NA
CASSLQNSWSGVEAFF
TGTGCCAGCAGCTTACAAAATAGTTGGTCTGGGGTTGAAGCTTTCTTT
>NA|13|TRBJ2-3|TRBV28|few
CASSFGAVDTQYF
TGTGCCAGCAGTTTTGGGGCGGTCGATACGCAGTATTTT
>TRBD2|16|TRBJ2-3|TRBV5-1|many
CASSGQAGGPIDTQYF
TGCGCCAGCAGCGGACAAGCGGGGGGGCCAATAGATACGCAGTATTTT
>TRBD1|15|TRBJ1-1|TRBV6-2/TRBV6-3|NA
CASSFPQGGDTEAFF
TGTGCCAGCAGTTTCCCCCAGGGGGGTGACACTGAAGCTTTCTTT
>TRBD1|11|TRBJ1-2|TRBV6-2/TRBV6-3|NA
CASSSDRAKAF
TGTGCCAGCAGTTCGGACAGGGCCAAAGCCTTC
>TRBD2|17|TRBJ2-2|TRBV7-2|many
CASSIVGTSLSTGELFF
TGTGCCAGCAGCATTGTCGGGACTAGCCTATCCACCGGGGAGCTGTTTTTT